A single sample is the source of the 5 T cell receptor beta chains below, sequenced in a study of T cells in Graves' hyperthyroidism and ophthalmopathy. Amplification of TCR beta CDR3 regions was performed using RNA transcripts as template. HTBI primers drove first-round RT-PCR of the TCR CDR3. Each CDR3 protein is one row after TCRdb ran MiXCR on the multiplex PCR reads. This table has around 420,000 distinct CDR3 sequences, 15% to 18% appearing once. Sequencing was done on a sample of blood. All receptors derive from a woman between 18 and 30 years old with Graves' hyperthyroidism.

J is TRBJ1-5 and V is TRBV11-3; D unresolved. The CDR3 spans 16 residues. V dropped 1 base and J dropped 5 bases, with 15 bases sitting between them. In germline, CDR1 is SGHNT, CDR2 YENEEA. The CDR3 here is CASSLVSSDPDQPQHF. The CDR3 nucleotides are TGTGCCAGCAGCTTAGTTAGCAGTGACCCTGATCAGCCCCAGCATTTT.

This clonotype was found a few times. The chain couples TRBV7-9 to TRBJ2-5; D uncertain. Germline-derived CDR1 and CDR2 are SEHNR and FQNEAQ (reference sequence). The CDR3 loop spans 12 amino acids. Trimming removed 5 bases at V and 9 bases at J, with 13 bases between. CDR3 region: CASSLPSPAQYF. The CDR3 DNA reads TGTGCCAGCAGCCTACCTTCGCCCGCCCAGTACTTC.

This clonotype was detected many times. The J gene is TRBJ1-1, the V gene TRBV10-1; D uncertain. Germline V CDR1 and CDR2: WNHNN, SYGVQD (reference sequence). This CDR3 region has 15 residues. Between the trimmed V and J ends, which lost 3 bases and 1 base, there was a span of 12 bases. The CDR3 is CASSDGFLSNTEAFF. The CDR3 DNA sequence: TGCGCCAGCAGTGATGGGTTTTTATCGAACACTGAAGCTTTCTTT.

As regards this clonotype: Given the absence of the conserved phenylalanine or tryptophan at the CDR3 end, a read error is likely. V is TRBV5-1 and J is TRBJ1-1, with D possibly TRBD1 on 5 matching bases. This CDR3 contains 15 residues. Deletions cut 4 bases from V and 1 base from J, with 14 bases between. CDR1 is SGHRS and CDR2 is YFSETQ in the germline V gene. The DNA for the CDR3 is TGCGCCAGCAGCCCAACCCCCGGGGCGAACACTGAAGCTTTCCTT. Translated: CASSPTPGANTEAFL.

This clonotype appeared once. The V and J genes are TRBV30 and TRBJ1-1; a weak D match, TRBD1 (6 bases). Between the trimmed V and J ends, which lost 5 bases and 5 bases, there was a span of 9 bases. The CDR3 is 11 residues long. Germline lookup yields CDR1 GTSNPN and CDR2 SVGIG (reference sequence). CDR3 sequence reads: CAWQGWTEAFF. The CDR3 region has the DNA TGTGCCTGGCAGGGGTGGACTGAAGCTTTCTTT.